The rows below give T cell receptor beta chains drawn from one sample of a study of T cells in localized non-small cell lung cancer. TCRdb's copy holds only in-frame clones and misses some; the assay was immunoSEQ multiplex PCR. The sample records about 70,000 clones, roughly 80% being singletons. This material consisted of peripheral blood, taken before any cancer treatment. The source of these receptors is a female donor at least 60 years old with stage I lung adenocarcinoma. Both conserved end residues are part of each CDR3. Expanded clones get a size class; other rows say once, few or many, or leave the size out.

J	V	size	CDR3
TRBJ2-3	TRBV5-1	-	CASSLTGIGDTQYF
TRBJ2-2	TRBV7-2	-	CASSTSGGTGELFF
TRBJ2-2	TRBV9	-	CASSVASDPNTGELFF
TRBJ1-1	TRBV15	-	CATSRGTGITEAFF
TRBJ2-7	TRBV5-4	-	CASSLGFSSDEQYF
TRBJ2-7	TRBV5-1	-	CASSLMERGGSYEQYF
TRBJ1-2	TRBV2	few	CASSLEGEVNYGYTF
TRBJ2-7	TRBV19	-	CASSIGLAGGYYEQYF
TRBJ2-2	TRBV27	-	CASMGQENTGELFF
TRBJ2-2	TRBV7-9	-	CASSPGLAGRFTGELFF
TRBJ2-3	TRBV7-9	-	CASSFDPNRDAGSTDTQYF
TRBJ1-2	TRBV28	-	CASSTGTGVYGYTF
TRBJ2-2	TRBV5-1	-	CASSLTVNTGELFF
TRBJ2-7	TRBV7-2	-	CASSFLESEQYF
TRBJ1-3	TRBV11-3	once	CASSQDRGYGNTIYF
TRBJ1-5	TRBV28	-	CATYRMAGIQPQHF
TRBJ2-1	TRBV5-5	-	CASSPWTSGGNEQFF
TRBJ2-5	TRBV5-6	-	CASSWKRTSEKETQYF
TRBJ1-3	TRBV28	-	CASRSDRVPGNTIYF
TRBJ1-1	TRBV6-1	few	CASSFKNTEAFF
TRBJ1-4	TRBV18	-	CASSLGTDVEKLFF
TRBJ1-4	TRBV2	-	CASRGDHEKLFF
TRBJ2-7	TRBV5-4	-	CASSRGLAGFSYEQYF
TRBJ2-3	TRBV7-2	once	CASSYRFGLSRSDTQYF
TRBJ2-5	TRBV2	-	CASSEGLTSGGAGETQHF
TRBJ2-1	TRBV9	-	CASSVSGNYNEQFF
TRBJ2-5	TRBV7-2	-	CASSKLEETQYF
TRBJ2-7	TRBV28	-	CASRSSGRAYEQYF
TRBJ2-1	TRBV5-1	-	CASSPGLAGPDEQFF